This T cell receptor (beta chain) was identified in a study of blood T cell repertoires in COVID-19. The CDR3 is 17 amino acids. CDR1 and CDR2 (germline): SNHLY, FYNNEI. V was shortened by 7 bases and J by 11 bases, with 32 bases between the two germline ends. This clone was recorded once. Clones were sequenced by immunoSEQ multiplex PCR, and TCRdb holds only the in-frame ones, with some missing. The table lists roughly 77,000 clones, around four fifths of them singletons. The sequencing sample was made of peripheral blood. The rearrangement links TRBV2 to TRBJ1-1; D gene uncertain. The clonotype comes from a human donor in a cohort sampled during active COVID-19. Written as DNA, the CDR3 is TGTGCCAGCAAGGCCAGTCCCCCTTGGAGGGAATTGGTATGGGCTTTCTTT. Protein product: CASKASPPWRELVWAFF.